This T cell receptor beta chain was identified during a study of Ad26.COV2.S vaccination and SARS-CoV-2 variants. Germline loops: CDR1 SGHNT, CDR2 YYREEE (reference sequence). The V and J ends lost 3 bases and 3 bases, in that order; junction bases with no gene match: 5. The CDR3 consists of 14 residues. Study observations and caveats: The authors reported substantial breadth in spike-specific CD8+ and CD4+ T cell responses after vaccination. Total T cell responses were possibly underestimated by TCR breadth and depth analyses.

With respect to this clone: Its antigen is currently unknown.

The protocol was immunoSEQ multiplex PCR, while the TCRdb copy is restricted to in-frame clones and leaves out a portion. Seen here are over 110,000 clones, 86% observed once, and the top ten hold 4% to 6%. The receptor comes from a human donor who had recovered from COVID-19. The chain carries TRBV5-4 and TRBJ2-7, with TRBD1 identical over 8 bases. The specimen comprised peripheral blood, sampled after recovery from COVID-19. The CDR3 coding sequence is TGTGCCAGCAGCTCGGGACAGGCCCACTACGAGCAGTACTTC. It is translated as CASSSGQAHYEQYF. Full variable domain (outside the CDR3, taken from reference TRBV5-4 and TRBJ2-7): ETGVTQSPTHLIKTRGQQVTLRCSSQSGHNTVSWYQQALGQGPQFIFQYYREEENGRGNFPPRFSGLQFPNYSSELNVNALELDDSALYLCASSSGQAHYEQYFGPGTRLTVT.